This T cell receptor (beta chain) appears in the sequencing data of a study of cytomegalovirus exposure and HLA in healthy donors. About the study: In an early release, HLA-typed donors contributed tens of millions of unique TCR sequences.

PCR amplification relied on 60 Vbeta primers (plus 13 Jbeta primers). Source study methods: In a later analysis, 70 million to 80 million unique TCR beta chains included roughly 11 million shared by two or more donors. The assay was immunoSEQ multiplex PCR, and TCRdb's table has in-frame clones only and misses some. V, J and clone size reflect that table, while D and trimming were determined from the DNA. The repertoire holds roughly 180,000 clones, about 9.4% seen once, with 1% to 1.5% in the top ten. The CDR3 consists of 15 residues. Germline-derived CDR1 and CDR2 are MGHRA and YSYEKL. V lost 1 base and J 1 base, leaving 11 bases between the germline ends.

The chain is built from TRBV4-1 and TRBJ2-7; D may be TRBD1 (5 bases). The clonotype originates from a woman in her twenties or thirties in good health and CMV-seropositive. Sequencing used PBMCs. The CDR3 reads CASSQVGALSYEQYF. Here the CDR3 DNA reads TGCGCCAGCAGCCAAGTTGGGGCCCTTTCCTACGAGCAGTACTTC.